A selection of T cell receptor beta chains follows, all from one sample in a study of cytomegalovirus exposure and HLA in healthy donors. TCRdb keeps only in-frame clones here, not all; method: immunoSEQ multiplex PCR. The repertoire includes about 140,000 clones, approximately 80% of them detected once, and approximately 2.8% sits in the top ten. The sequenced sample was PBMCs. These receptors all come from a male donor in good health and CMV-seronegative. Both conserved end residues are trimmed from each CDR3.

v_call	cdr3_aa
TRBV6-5	ASRRDRVSNQPQH
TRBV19	ASKTGTANTGELF
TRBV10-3	AISESELQNTQY
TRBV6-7	ASECDGLNTEAF
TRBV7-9	ASSLGAEETQY
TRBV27	ASRLPIPDSRTETQY
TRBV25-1	ASRRGTEAF
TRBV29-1	SVEDWRQGIGYT
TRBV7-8	ASSLYLAAEETQY
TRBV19	ASSLSTGSQRLIQSEQF
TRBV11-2	ASSLDLSGLPIYDLWEQF
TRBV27	ASSLSIKGGNQPQH
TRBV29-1	SVRWGDTGTQY
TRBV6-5	ASSWVAAQETQY
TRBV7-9	ASSLKWSSGMIDTQY
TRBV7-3	ASSPQTGSQEGYT
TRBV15	ATSRDLWETGYSPLH
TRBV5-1	ASSFRGQNTGELF
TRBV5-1	ASSLGVGNTEAF
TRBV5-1	ASSPSPGDRNIRGYT
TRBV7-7	ASSTDRSSYNEQF
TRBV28	ASSGGQTPSYEQY
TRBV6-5	ASRKTVNSGNTIY
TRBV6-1	ASTWTGSVAEAF
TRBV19	ASSIVTGRGTEAF
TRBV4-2	ASSRAPDLNTEAF
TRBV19	ASSMDSLYSPLH
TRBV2	VLAGNRYSYEQY
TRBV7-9	ASSRRSGVGTSGLYGYT
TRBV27	ASSFVPAPTYEQY
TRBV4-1	ASSQGDRGYGEQF
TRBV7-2	ASSYLATGSYEQY
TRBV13	ASSLGTRVGGNYEQY
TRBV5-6	ASSRTGLNQPQH
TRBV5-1	ASSFAGQQPQH
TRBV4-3	ASSQLRDRNYGYT
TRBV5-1	ASSLEGGSYEQY
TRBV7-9	ASSLTGVKETQY
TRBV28	ASSPQGRAF
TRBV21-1	ASSKGCGLVRTEAF
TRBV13	ASSLSTGAF
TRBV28	ASSLPLAAPQGADTQY
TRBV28	ASSSGRGNSPLH
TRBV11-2	ASSLGKRTVGFDEQY
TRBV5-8	ASSHFSTGANYGYT
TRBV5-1	ASSLGGRETQY
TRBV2	ASSRETVAKNIQY
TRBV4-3	ASSQVREVYGYT
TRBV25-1	ASSADRLADSYEQY
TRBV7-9	ASSSKGQGATEAF
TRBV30	AWSLWTGGLTDTQY
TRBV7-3	ASSLNPPGTSGSTGELF
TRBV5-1	ASSSEGRGSGNTIY